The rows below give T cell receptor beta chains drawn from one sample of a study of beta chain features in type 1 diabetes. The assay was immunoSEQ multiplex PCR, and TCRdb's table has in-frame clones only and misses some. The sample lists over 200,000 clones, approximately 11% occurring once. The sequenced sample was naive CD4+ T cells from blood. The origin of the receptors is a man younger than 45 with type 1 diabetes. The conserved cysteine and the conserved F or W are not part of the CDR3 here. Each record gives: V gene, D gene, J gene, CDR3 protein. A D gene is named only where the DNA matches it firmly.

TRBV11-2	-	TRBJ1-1	ASSSMRKNTEAF
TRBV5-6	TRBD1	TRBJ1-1	ASSPTGGNTEAF
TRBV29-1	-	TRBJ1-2	SVSSTGYYGYT
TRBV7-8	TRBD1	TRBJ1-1	ASSLGQGKAF
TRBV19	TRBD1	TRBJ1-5	ASSTHDRVGDQPQH
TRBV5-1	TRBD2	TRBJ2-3	ASSFSGGPTDTQY
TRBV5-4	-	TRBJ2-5	ASSLDRVGETQY
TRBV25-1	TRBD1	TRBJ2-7	ASKGSGQGAYEQY
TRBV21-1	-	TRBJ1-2	ASSLGANYGYT
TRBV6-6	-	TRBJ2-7	ASRRDTTSYEQY
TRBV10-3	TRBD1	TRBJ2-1	AISSGQGNEQF
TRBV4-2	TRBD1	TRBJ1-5	ASSQQQGASNQPQH
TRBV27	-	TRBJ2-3	ASSRLGGSTDTQY
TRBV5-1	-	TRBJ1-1	ASSFGLGRWHTEAF
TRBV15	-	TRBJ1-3	ATSRVSSGNTIY
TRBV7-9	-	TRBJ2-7	ASSRWTGSSYEQY
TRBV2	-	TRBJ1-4	ASSVRHTGYEKLF
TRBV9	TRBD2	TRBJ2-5	ASSVAGSGEETQY
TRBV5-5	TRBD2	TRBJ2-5	ASSLAGGLETQY
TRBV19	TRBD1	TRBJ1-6	ASTPGQGSPLH
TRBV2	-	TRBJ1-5	ASSLAGNQPQH
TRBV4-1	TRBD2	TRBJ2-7	ASSQDKLAGGGYYEQY
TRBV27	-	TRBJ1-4	ASSPQGRGDEKLF
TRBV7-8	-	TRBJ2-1	ASRGASEQF
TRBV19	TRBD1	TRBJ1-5	ASGGTGGLQPQH
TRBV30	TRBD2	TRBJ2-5	AITFGGGRETQY
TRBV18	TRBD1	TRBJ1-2	ASSPQGADGYT
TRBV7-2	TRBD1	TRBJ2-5	ASSYQGAKETQY
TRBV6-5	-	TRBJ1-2	ASGGQPNYGYT
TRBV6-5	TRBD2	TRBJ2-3	ASSYSIGGGPDTQY
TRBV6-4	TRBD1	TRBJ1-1	ASSEMGLTGEMNTEAF
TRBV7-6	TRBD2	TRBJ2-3	ASSLQTSGGLY
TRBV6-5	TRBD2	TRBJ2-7	ASSGGTSGDNEQY
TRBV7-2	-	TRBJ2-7	ASSLVRDFHEQY
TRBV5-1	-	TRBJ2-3	ASSRQRVPTDTQY